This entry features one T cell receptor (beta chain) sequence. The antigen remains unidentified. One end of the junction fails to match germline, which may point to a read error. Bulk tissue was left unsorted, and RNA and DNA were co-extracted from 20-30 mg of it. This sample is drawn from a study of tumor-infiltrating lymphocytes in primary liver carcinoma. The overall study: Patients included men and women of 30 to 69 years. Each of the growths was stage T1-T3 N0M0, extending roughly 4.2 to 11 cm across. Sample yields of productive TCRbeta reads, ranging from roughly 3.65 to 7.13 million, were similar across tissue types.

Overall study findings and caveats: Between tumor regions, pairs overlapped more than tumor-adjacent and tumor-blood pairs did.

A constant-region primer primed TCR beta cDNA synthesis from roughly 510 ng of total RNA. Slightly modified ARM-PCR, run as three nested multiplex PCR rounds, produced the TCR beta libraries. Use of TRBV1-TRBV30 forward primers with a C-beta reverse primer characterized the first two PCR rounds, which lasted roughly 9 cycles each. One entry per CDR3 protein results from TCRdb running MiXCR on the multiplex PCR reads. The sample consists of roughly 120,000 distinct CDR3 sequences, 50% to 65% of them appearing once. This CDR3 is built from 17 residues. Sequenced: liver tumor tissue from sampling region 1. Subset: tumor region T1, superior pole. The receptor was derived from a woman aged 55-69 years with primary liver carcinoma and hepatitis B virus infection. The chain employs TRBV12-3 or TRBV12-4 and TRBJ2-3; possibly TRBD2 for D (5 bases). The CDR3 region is CARSLEVARGPRGTQYF. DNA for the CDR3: TGTGCCAGAAGTTTAGAGGTAGCGAGAGGGCCCAGAGGTACGCAGTATTTT.